The rows below give T cell receptor beta chains drawn from one sample of a study of blood T cell repertoires in COVID-19. Generated by immunoSEQ multiplex PCR, the TCRdb table keeps only in-frame clones and is missing some. This repertoire shows roughly 39,000 clones, over 80% found once; its top ten account for 9%. Sequenced input: peripheral blood. Receptors originate from a woman aged 70-85 years with acute or convalescent COVID-19. CDR3s include the opening cysteine and the closing phenylalanine or tryptophan. Each record gives: V gene, clone size, J gene, CDR3 protein. The size entry is marked missing in some rows and otherwise reads once, few, many or a size class.

>TRBV3-1/TRBV3-2|NA|TRBJ2-2
CASSQYQFSGGSSTGELFF
>TRBV5-4|NA|TRBJ2-3
CASSPGTSASTDTQYF
>TRBV18|NA|TRBJ2-1
CASSAYSGRNFNEQFF
>TRBV28|once|TRBJ2-2
CASSRTGTVTGELFF
>TRBV24-1|once|TRBJ1-5
CATSDLEGGEPQHF
>TRBV2|NA|TRBJ2-3
CASSDPRTSGRDTQYF
>TRBV11-2|NA|TRBJ2-1
CASIEGTSGYHEQFF
>TRBV18|NA|TRBJ2-1
CASSTRRSSYNEQFF
>TRBV20-1|NA|TRBJ2-3
CSAPRTDTQYF
>TRBV24-1|NA|TRBJ2-5
CATSASGQGGETQYF
>TRBV28|NA|TRBJ1-4
CASSPGETNEKLFF
>TRBV12-5|NA|TRBJ2-3
CASAFRESTDTQYF
>TRBV19|once|TRBJ2-1
CASETPRGSSYNEQFF
>TRBV27|NA|TRBJ1-2
CASSPVLHRNYGYTF
>TRBV28|NA|TRBJ2-1
CASSRRGLAVSLGEQFF